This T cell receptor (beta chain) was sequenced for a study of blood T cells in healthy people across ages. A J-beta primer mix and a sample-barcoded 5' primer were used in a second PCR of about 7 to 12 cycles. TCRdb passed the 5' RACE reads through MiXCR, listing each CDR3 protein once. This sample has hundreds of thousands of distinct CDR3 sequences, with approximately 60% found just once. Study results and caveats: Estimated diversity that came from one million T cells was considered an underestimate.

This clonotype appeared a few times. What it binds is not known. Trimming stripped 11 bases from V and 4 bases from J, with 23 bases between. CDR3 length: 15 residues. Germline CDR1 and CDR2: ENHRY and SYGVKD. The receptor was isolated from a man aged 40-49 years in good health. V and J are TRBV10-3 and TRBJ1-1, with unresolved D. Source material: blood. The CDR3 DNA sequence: TGTGCCGCCGCACCTCATGGTAAGGGTGGCACTGAAGCTTTCTTT. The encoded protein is CAAAPHGKGGTEAFF.